A selection of T cell receptor beta chains follows, all from one sample in a study of cytomegalovirus exposure and HLA in healthy donors. Clones were sequenced by immunoSEQ multiplex PCR, and TCRdb holds only the in-frame ones, with some missing. This table holds about 160,000 clones, around 80% found once. The sequenced material came from PBMCs. The receptor source for this set is a woman under 40 in good health and CMV-seropositive. CDR3s include the opening cysteine and the closing phenylalanine or tryptophan. Each record gives: clone size, D gene, J gene, V gene, CDR3 DNA, CDR3 protein. The D gene is left open where the match is weak. Clone sizes are given selectively: once, few, many, or a class where the clone is expanded.

-	-	TRBJ1-2	TRBV2	TGTGCCAGCAGTCCTTCAGGGAATCAGGATGGTTACACCTTC	CASSPSGNQDGYTF
-	-	TRBJ2-7	TRBV11-2	TGTGCCAGCAGCTTAGTCGTCTCCTACGAGCAGTACTTC	CASSLVVSYEQYF
-	TRBD2	TRBJ2-1	TRBV7-6	TGTGCCAGCAGCGCCTCTAGCGGGGCCTACAATGAGCAGTTCTTC	CASSASSGAYNEQFF
-	TRBD2	TRBJ2-7	TRBV4-1	TGCGCCAGCAGCCCGTTAGCGGGGGGGCCAGCCGAGCAGTACTTC	CASSPLAGGPAEQYF
-	TRBD1	TRBJ2-7	TRBV27	TGTGCCAGCAGGCGGACAGGGCCCTACGAGCAGTACTTC	CASRRTGPYEQYF
-	-	TRBJ2-6	TRBV28	TGTGCCAGCAGTGGGTCCTGGGCGACCGGGGCCAACGTCCTGACTTTC	CASSGSWATGANVLTF
-	TRBD1	TRBJ2-7	TRBV30	TGTGCCTGTCAGACCCGGGCAGGGGGCGGGCAGTACTTC	CACQTRAGGGQYF
-	TRBD2	TRBJ2-7	TRBV6-5	TGTGCCAGCAGACGACTAGCGGGGGCTCTTTACGAGCAGTACTTC	CASRRLAGALYEQYF
-	-	TRBJ1-2	TRBV5-1	TGCGCCAGCAGCTTGGCCTCAGGACAGCCCTATGGCTACACCTTC	CASSLASGQPYGYTF
-	TRBD1	TRBJ1-3	TRBV19	TGTGCCAGTATGGGGAGAGGGGGCTATGGAAACACCATATATTTT	CASMGRGGYGNTIYF
once	TRBD1	TRBJ1-5	TRBV5-8	TGTGCCAGCAGCGCTGGGACAGGGGGCGATTTT	CASSAGTGGDF
-	TRBD1	TRBJ1-1	TRBV7-3	TGTGCCAGCCGCCAGGGGGGGAACACTGAAGCTTTCTTT	CASRQGGNTEAFF
-	TRBD2	TRBJ2-5	TRBV19	TGTGCCAGTAGTGATAGCGGGGGGATGAAAGAGACCCAGTACTTC	CASSDSGGMKETQYF
-	TRBD1	TRBJ2-7	TRBV6-5	TGTGCCAGCGGGGTCGACAGGGGGGCCTACGAGCAGTACTTC	CASGVDRGAYEQYF
many	-	TRBJ1-2	TRBV5-1	TGCGCCAGCAGCCAGGACTCGGGGTATGGCTACACCTTC	CASSQDSGYGYTF